Listed here are 29 T cell receptor beta chains from one sample, sequenced in a study of blood T cell repertoires in COVID-19. Profiled with immunoSEQ multiplex PCR; TCRdb holds only in-frame clones, not every one. The sample consists of over 95,000 clones, about four fifths of them appearing once. The sequenced sample consisted of peripheral blood. Receptors originate from a human donor in a cohort sampled during active COVID-19.

The table lists this clone with a few counts. The rearrangement links TRBV6-5 to TRBJ1-5, with D possibly matching TRBD1 (6 bases). Per germline, CDR1 MNHEY and CDR2 SVGAGI. The CDR3 consists of 14 residues. With 2 bases removed from V and 11 bases from J, the gap between germline ends came to 16 bases. CDR3 sequence: CASSYDRISGAQHF. The CDR3 DNA reads as TGTGCCAGCAGTTACGACAGGATAAGCGGAGCCCAGCATTTT.

This chain joins TRBV10-3 and TRBJ1-5; 7 nucleotides agree with TRBD1. Germline values: CDR1 ENHRY, CDR2 SYGVKD. The CDR3 has 16 residues. Trimming at V came to 1 base and at J to 0 bases, leaving 3 bases not matched to a gene. The CDR3 sequence: CAISEFGQASNQPQHF. For the CDR3, the DNA is TGTGCCATCAGTGAGTTTGGACAGGCTAGCAATCAGCCCCAGCATTTT.

The chain recombines TRBV28 with TRBJ1-2, with unresolved D. The germline V and J ends were trimmed by 7 bases and 8 bases, with 14 bases remaining between them. The CDR3 covers 12 residues. The germline V gene has CDR1 MDHEN and CDR2 SYDVKM. The CDR3 reads CASTSRTGGYTF. The CDR3, as DNA: TGTGCCAGCACGAGTCGAACGGGGGGCTACACCTTC.

This clone was observed at least ten times. The V gene is TRBV7-2, the J gene TRBJ2-1, with 8 bases matching TRBD2. The CDR3 totals 18 residues. Trimming took 5 bases from V and 0 from J; bases not matched to a gene: 12. In germline, CDR1 is SGHTA, CDR2 FQGNSA. The CDR3, as DNA: TGTGCCAGCAGCGCGGGGGGCGGGGGGCCGAGCTCCTACAATGAGCAGTTCTTC. Translated, it gives CASSAGGGGPSSYNEQFF.

This chain links TRBV20-1 with TRBJ1-1; no clear D. The germline V gene encodes CDR1 DFQATT and CDR2 SNEGSKA (reference sequence). The V end lost 6 bases, the J end lost 6 bases, and 11 bases lay between the germline ends. The CDR3 is 11 residues long. The CDR3 sequence is CSAPSGSEAFF. In DNA, the CDR3 is TGCAGTGCCCCGTCGGGGTCTGAAGCTTTCTTT.

The rearrangement links TRBV2 to TRBJ2-7; 12 bases are a match to TRBD1. CDR1 and CDR2 from the germline V gene are SNHLY and FYNNEI. The V segment lost 4 bases and the J segment 4 bases; nucleotides outside the gene matches: 11. This CDR3 has 17 amino acids. The CDR3 here is CASSGWGWDRGQYEQYF. As DNA, the CDR3 is TGTGCCAGCAGTGGTTGGGGCTGGGACAGGGGGCAATACGAGCAGTACTTC.

This sequence joins TRBV27 and TRBJ2-1; TRBD2 agrees at 15 bases. The V gene end was trimmed by 3 bases and the J gene end by 5 bases; junction bases not matched to a gene: 8. Germline CDR1 and CDR2: MNHEY and SMNVEV (reference sequence). The CDR3 consists of 18 residues. CDR3 DNA: TGTGCCAGCAGTTTGCTGGTAGGGACTAGCGGGGGGAACAATGAGCAGTTCTTC. Protein sequence: CASSLLVGTSGGNNEQFF.

This clone has more than one count but fewer than ten. The V and J genes are TRBV28 and TRBJ2-5; 8 bases line up with TRBD2. Germline loops: CDR1 MDHEN, CDR2 SYDVKM. The CDR3 sequence is 15 residues long. V shed 1 base and J 2 bases; nucleotides not matched to a gene: 3. The CDR3 sequence: CASSLLAGGQETQYF. The CDR3, as DNA: TGTGCCAGCAGTTTATTGGCGGGAGGTCAAGAGACCCAGTACTTC.

The V and J genes are TRBV3-1 (or the pseudogene TRBV3-2) and TRBJ2-3; possibly TRBD1 for D (6 bases). The CDR3 is 16 residues long. Trimming shortened V by 4 bases and J by 0 bases, and 14 bases separated the two germline ends. In germline, CDR1 is LGHDT, CDR2 YNNKEL (reference sequence). Here the CDR3 reads CASSRSKGGSTDTQYF. The CDR3 region has the DNA TGTGCCAGCAGCCGCAGCAAAGGGGGAAGCACAGATACGCAGTATTTT.

This chain joins TRBV2 and TRBJ1-1, with 8 bases identical to TRBD1. The trim removed 8 bases at V and 1 base at J, leaving 12 bases unmatched. Per the germline V gene, CDR1 is SNHLY and CDR2 is FYNNEI. The CDR3 length is 16 residues. In DNA, the CDR3 is TGTGCCAGCTACAGGATTTCCGGGACAGGGAACACTGAAGCTTTCTTT. It encodes CASYRISGTGNTEAFF.

This chain uses TRBV27 with TRBJ2-7; perhaps TRBD1 as D (5 bases). CDR1 and CDR2 from the germline V gene are MNHEY and SMNVEV (reference sequence). Trimming took off 1 base at V and 6 bases at J, with 10 bases between the two ends. The CDR3 runs 13 residues. As DNA, the CDR3 is TGTGCCAGCAGTTTATATGGCAGGGCCGAGCAGTACTTC. The encoded protein is CASSLYGRAEQYF.

This chain joins TRBV6-2 or TRBV6-3 and TRBJ2-2; D is unclear. CDR1 is MNHEY and CDR2 is SVGEGT in the germline V gene. The CDR3 spans 15 residues. Trimming removed 1 base from V and 5 bases from J, with 11 bases in between. CDR3 in amino acids: CASSYLVAGTGELFF. CDR3 DNA sequence: TGTGCCAGCAGTTACTTGGTAGCTGGGACCGGGGAGCTGTTTTTT.

This chain connects TRBV30 to TRBJ1-4; TRBD1 matches 7 bases. Germline V gene sequence: CDR1 GTSNPN, CDR2 SVGIG (reference sequence). Losses at the gene ends were 4 bases for V and 8 bases for J; bases not matched to a gene: 25. CDR3 size: 19 residues. The CDR3 DNA is TGTGCCTGGAAGGTGCCGAGACAGGGTCGACCAACCTACCGAGAAAAACTGTTTTTT. This translates into CAWKVPRQGRPTYREKLFF.

V gene TRBV6-5 combines with J gene TRBJ2-1; D possibly corresponds to TRBD2 (6 bases). The ends were cut back, 7 bases at V and 15 bases at J, with 19 bases in the middle. The CDR3 has 12 amino acids. CDR1 and CDR2 from the germline V gene are MNHEY and SVGAGI. The CDR3 sequence: CASTPPPEGLFF. The CDR3 nucleotides are TGTGCCAGCACTCCCCCGCCGGAGGGACTGTTCTTC.

The rearrangement links TRBV19 to TRBJ2-1; 11 positions agree with TRBD2. This CDR3 is built from 15 residues. Germline CDR1 reads LNHDA; CDR2 reads SQIVND (reference sequence). With 7 bases clipped from V and 0 bases from J, the junction kept 2 bases outside the gene matches. CDR3 region: CASTLAGGSYNEQFF. The CDR3 DNA follows: TGTGCCAGTACCCTAGCGGGGGGCTCCTACAATGAGCAGTTCTTC.

The rearrangement uses TRBV7-3 and TRBJ2-1; 16 bases fit TRBD2. CDR1 is SGHTA, CDR2 FQGTGA, per germline. J gave up 8 bases and V 1 base, and 5 bases lay outside the gene matches. The CDR3 consists of 17 residues. This CDR3 reads CASSLMGLAGGPDEQFF. In DNA, the CDR3 is TGTGCCAGCAGCTTAATGGGACTAGCGGGAGGGCCCGATGAGCAGTTCTTC.

This sequence joins TRBV4-3 and TRBJ2-7, with 13 bases identical to TRBD2. The CDR3 length is 15 residues. V lost 1 base and J lost 10; bases outside the gene matches: 7. CDR1 LGHNA and CDR2 YSLEER come from the germline V gene. CDR3 region: CASSQARTSGGNQYF. CDR3 coding DNA: TGCGCCAGCAGCCAAGCGAGGACTAGCGGGGGAAATCAGTACTTC.

This chain joins TRBV11-3 and TRBJ1-2, with D perhaps matching TRBD1 (6 bases). Trimming stripped 5 bases from V and 4 bases from J, with 20 bases between. Germline CDR1 reads SGHNT; CDR2 reads YENEEA. The CDR3 covers 16 residues. This chain's CDR3 is CASSTRRTDTFYGYTF. In DNA form, the CDR3 reads TGTGCCAGCAGCACCCGCCGGACAGATACTTTCTATGGCTACACCTTC.

V and J are TRBV29-1 and TRBJ2-2; no firm D call. The germline V and J ends were trimmed by 0 bases and 4 bases, with 6 bases remaining between them. Germline V gene lookup returns CDR1 SQVTM and CDR2 ANQGSEA. This CDR3 comprises 13 residues. The CDR3 protein is CSVEEISTGELFF. CDR3 DNA sequence: TGCAGCGTTGAAGAGATCAGCACCGGGGAGCTGTTTTTT.

This clone was detected a few times. The rearrangement joins TRBV5-4 to TRBJ2-7; D remains ambiguous. CDR1 SGHNT and CDR2 YYREEE come from the germline V gene (reference sequence). This CDR3 contains 14 residues. The V and J ends lost 0 bases and 2 bases respectively, with 9 bases between them. The DNA for the CDR3 is TGTGCCAGCAGCTTGGTTGGCAAAGCCTACGAGCAGTACTTC. Translating it yields CASSLVGKAYEQYF.

The rearrangement links TRBV10-2 to TRBJ2-5; the match to TRBD2 covers 8 bases. Germline trimming cut 5 bases from V and 2 bases from J; bases unmatched to any gene: 22. Germline-derived CDR1 and CDR2 are WSHSY and SAAADI. The CDR3 covers 20 residues. CDR3 nucleotide sequence: TGCGCCAGCAGTTCCTTTTACTCTGGCGGGGGGCTTCCCCATCAAGAGACCCAGTACTTC. Translated: CASSSFYSGGGLPHQETQYF.

Only one count was recorded for this clone. The V gene is TRBV29-1, the J gene TRBJ1-2; a possible D gene is TRBD1 (6 bases). This CDR3 is built from 12 residues. Germline V gene sequence: CDR1 SQVTM, CDR2 ANQGSEA. The V end lost 6 bases, the J end lost 2 bases, and 10 bases lay between the germline ends. The CDR3 bases are TGCAGCGTGCAAACAGGGAACTATGGCTACACCTTC. It is translated as CSVQTGNYGYTF.

Here the CDR3 reads CARPGTTNEKLFF. CDR3 DNA: TGTGCCAGACCAGGAACAACTAATGAAAAACTGTTTTTT. The chain carries TRBV6-4 and TRBJ1-4, with D hard to call. Looked up from germline, CDR1 is MRHNA and CDR2 is SNTAGT. V lost 9 bases and J lost 0, with 8 bases in between. The CDR3 spans 13 residues.

The genes are TRBV2 and TRBJ1-4; D is perhaps TRBD1 (5 bases). The CDR3 extends over 17 amino acids. V was shortened by 2 bases and J by 3 bases, with 16 bases between the two germline ends. Germline loops: CDR1 SNHLY, CDR2 FYNNEI. CDR3 nucleotides: TGTGCCAGCAGTGAACGAACAGGACCCGGTGCTAATGAAAAACTGTTTTTT. It is translated as CASSERTGPGANEKLFF.

This sequence joins TRBV11-3 and TRBJ1-1; D remains unclear. This CDR3 region has 15 residues. The germline V and J ends were trimmed by 1 base and 1 base, with 10 bases remaining between them. CDR1 and CDR2 (germline): SGHNT, YENEEA. CDR3 region: CASSLGGLSNTEAFF. For the CDR3, the DNA is TGTGCCAGCAGCTTAGGAGGACTTTCGAACACTGAAGCTTTCTTT.

This clone was found once. The chain combines TRBV30 with TRBJ2-1; no clear D. The CDR3 has 11 residues. Trimming pared 0 bases from V and 7 bases from J, leaving 4 bases between. The germline CDR1 and CDR2 sequences are GTSNPN and SVGIG (reference sequence). The CDR3 DNA reads as TGTGCCTGGAGTGTACTGAATGAGCAGTTCTTC. It yields the protein CAWSVLNEQFF.

The chain combines TRBV6-6 with TRBJ2-7; the match to TRBD1 covers 11 bases. The CDR3 runs to 15 residues. With 5 bases clipped from V and 3 bases from J, the junction kept 6 bases outside the gene matches. Per the germline V gene, CDR1 is MNHNY and CDR2 is SVGAGI (reference sequence). The CDR3 is CASSTTGTGGYEQYF. In DNA, the CDR3 is TGTGCCAGCAGTACGACCGGGACAGGGGGCTACGAGCAGTACTTC.

This clone was seen only once. The chain couples TRBV6-5 to TRBJ1-6, with a weak D call TRBD1 (5 bases). This CDR3 has 15 amino acids. Trimming cost V 8 bases and J 10 bases, with 21 bases left between them. From germline, CDR1 is MNHEY and CDR2 SVGAGI. In DNA, the CDR3 is TGTGCCAGCTGGGGGGGTCGGGGGGATCGATCACCCCTCCACTTT. It translates to CASWGGRGDRSPLHF.

The rearrangement joins TRBV9 to TRBJ2-2, with 8 bases identical to TRBD2. Germline values: CDR1 SGDLS, CDR2 YYNGEE. This CDR3 region has 15 residues. V shed 2 bases and J 7 bases; nucleotides not matched to a gene: 7. CDR3 nucleotides: TGTGCCAGCAGCGTTAGCGGGGCTTGGGGCGGGGAGCTGTTTTTT. This sequence encodes CASSVSGAWGGELFF. The variable domain in full, completed from reference TRBV9 and TRBJ2-2, reads DSGVTQTPKHLITATGQRVTLRCSPRSGDLSVYWYQQSLDQGLQFLIQYYNGEERAKGNILERFSAQQFPDLHSELNLSSLELGDSALYFCASSVSGAWGGELFFGEGSRLTVL.